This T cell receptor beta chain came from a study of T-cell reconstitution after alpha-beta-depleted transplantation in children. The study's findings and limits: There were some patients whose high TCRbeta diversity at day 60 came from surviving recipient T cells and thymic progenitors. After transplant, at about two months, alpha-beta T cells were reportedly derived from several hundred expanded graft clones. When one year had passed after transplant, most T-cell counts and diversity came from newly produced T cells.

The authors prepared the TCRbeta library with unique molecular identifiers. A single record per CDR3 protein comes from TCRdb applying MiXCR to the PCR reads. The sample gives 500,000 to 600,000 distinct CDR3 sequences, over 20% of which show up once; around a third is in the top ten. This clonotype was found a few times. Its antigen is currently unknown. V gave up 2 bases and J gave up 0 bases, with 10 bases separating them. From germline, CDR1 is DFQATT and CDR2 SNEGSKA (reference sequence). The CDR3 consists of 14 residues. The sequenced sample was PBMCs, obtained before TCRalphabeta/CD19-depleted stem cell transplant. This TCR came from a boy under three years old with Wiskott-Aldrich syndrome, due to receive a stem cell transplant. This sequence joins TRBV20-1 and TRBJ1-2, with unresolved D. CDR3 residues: CSARLTAPNYGYTF. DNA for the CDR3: TGCAGTGCTAGATTGACGGCCCCTAACTATGGCTACACCTTC.